One sample yielded the 20 T cell receptor beta chains listed below, sequenced in a study of blood T cell repertoires in COVID-19. Measured with immunoSEQ multiplex PCR; TCRdb has only the in-frame clones, and not every one. This sample has a few hundred thousand clones, with 70% to 90% found just once. The specimen was PBMCs or T cells enriched from blood (not recorded which). All receptors derive from a woman younger than 45 who had recovered from COVID-19.

The V gene is TRBV6-5, the J gene TRBJ2-7, with 8 bases fitting TRBD1. Per germline, CDR1 MNHEY and CDR2 SVGAGI. The CDR3 consists of 15 residues. Trimming cost V 7 bases and J 3 bases; bases outside gene matches: 11. CDR3 in amino acids: CASTRTPGQDYEQYF. DNA of the CDR3: TGTGCCAGCACCAGAACTCCGGGACAGGACTACGAGCAGTACTTC.

As for this clone: It may be a read error: a sequence one base away is much more abundant. The rearrangement joins TRBV6-4 to TRBJ1-1, with no clear D. Trimming took 6 bases from V and 0 from J, leaving 8 bases between them. The CDR3 extends over 13 amino acids. Germline CDR1 and CDR2: MRHNA and SNTAGT. CDR3 DNA sequence: TGTGCCAGCAGCTTCCAGGTGAACACTGAAGCTTTCTTT. It codes for CASSFQVNTEAFF.

The chain combines TRBV5-6 with TRBJ2-2, with D maybe TRBD1 (6 bases). With 2 bases removed from V and 4 bases from J, the gap between germline ends came to 12 bases. The CDR3 extends over 15 amino acids. CDR1 is SGHDT, CDR2 YYEEEE, per germline. In DNA form, the CDR3 reads TGTGCCAGCAGCTTCCTCCGGGACACCACCGGGGAGCTGTTTTTT. It is translated as CASSFLRDTTGELFF.

This chain joins TRBV20-1 and TRBJ1-1, with unresolved D. Germline V gene sequence: CDR1 DFQATT, CDR2 SNEGSKA (reference sequence). Trimming took off 3 bases at V and 9 bases at J, with 14 bases between the two ends. The CDR3 runs to 12 residues. CDR3 loop: CSASFELPQAFF. The CDR3 DNA sequence: TGCAGTGCTAGTTTTGAACTGCCCCAAGCTTTCTTT.

The rearrangement uses TRBV19 and TRBJ1-2; the D gene is possibly TRBD1 (5 bases). V lost 3 bases, J lost 0 bases, and 8 bases lay in between. Germline-derived CDR1 and CDR2 are LNHDA and SQIVND (reference sequence). CDR3 size: 14 residues. DNA for the CDR3: TGTGCCAGTAGTATTGGGGGGACTAACTATGGCTACACCTTC. Amino acid sequence: CASSIGGTNYGYTF.

This rearrangement joins TRBV20-1 to TRBJ2-7; D possibly corresponds to TRBD1 (6 bases). The CDR3 is 16 amino acids. The ends were cut back, 3 bases at V and 0 bases at J, with 18 bases in the middle. Germline V lookup: CDR1 DFQATT, CDR2 SNEGSKA (reference sequence). The CDR3 sequence: CSASLGAGLRSYEQYF. The CDR3 DNA is TGCAGTGCTAGTTTGGGGGCAGGGCTTCGCTCCTACGAGCAGTACTTC.

The chain recombines TRBV9 with TRBJ2-1; D is undetermined. Trimming removed 0 bases from V and 6 bases from J, with 10 bases in between. Germline V gene data show CDR1 as SGDLS and CDR2 as YYNGEE. The CDR3 totals 14 residues. CDR3 nucleotides: TGTGCCAGCAGCGTAGGGGCTACCCTCAATGAGCAGTTCTTC. Translated: CASSVGATLNEQFF.

The chain is built from TRBV9 and TRBJ2-2; D perhaps matches TRBD2 (6 bases). Trimming took off 2 bases at V and 0 bases at J, with 17 bases between the two ends. The germline V gene has CDR1 SGDLS and CDR2 YYNGEE. CDR3 length equals 18 residues. The CDR3 protein is CASSVSSQGRTNTGELFF. The CDR3 nucleotides are TGTGCCAGCAGCGTTTCATCCCAAGGGAGGACGAACACCGGGGAGCTGTTTTTT. The full variable domain, in which reference TRBV9 and TRBJ2-2 provide the parts outside the CDR3, is DSGVTQTPKHLITATGQRVTLRCSPRSGDLSVYWYQQSLDQGLQFLIQYYNGEERAKGNILERFSAQQFPDLHSELNLSSLELGDSALYFCASSVSSQGRTNTGELFFGEGSRLTVL.

This chain connects TRBV10-2 to TRBJ2-5, with 9 nucleotides matching TRBD2. In germline, CDR1 is WSHSY, CDR2 SAAADI. V shed 7 bases and J 0 bases; nucleotides not matched to a gene: 6. The CDR3 runs 15 residues. The chain's CDR3 is CASNGLAGYQETQYF. Written as DNA, the CDR3 is TGCGCCAGCAATGGGCTAGCGGGGTACCAAGAGACCCAGTACTTC.

This clone was picked up one time. The chain uses TRBV28 and TRBJ2-7, with a possible D match to TRBD1 (6 bases). The V gene's germline CDR1 is MDHEN and CDR2 SYDVKM. The CDR3 runs 13 residues. Deletions cut 10 bases from V and 2 bases from J, with 15 bases between. This CDR3 is CAIRGDNTYEQYF. Here the CDR3 DNA reads TGTGCCATCCGAGGGGACAATACCTACGAGCAGTACTTC.

This clone was counted once. The same CDR3 also results from other DNA sequences found in this sample. The V gene is TRBV5-1, the J gene TRBJ1-2; unclear D gene. V shed 0 bases and J shed 4 bases, with 7 bases lying between them. CDR1 and CDR2 (germline): SGHRS, YFSETQ. This CDR3 has 13 residues. The CDR3 loop is CASSLAGGYGYTF. The CDR3 DNA follows: TGCGCCAGCAGCTTGGCTGGAGGCTATGGCTACACCTTC.

This clone was recorded once. The rearrangement uses TRBV7-6 and TRBJ2-1; tentative D call: TRBD2 (6 bases). The length of the CDR3 is 17 residues. The V and J ends lost 2 bases and 0 bases respectively, with 14 bases between them. Germline V gene lookup returns CDR1 SGHVS and CDR2 FNYEAQ. CDR3: CASSLRALANSYNEQFF. In nucleotides, the CDR3 is TGTGCCAGCAGCTTAAGGGCCCTAGCGAACTCCTACAATGAGCAGTTCTTC.

V usage is TRBV7-9 and J usage is TRBJ1-2; 7 bases align to TRBD1. Germline lookup yields CDR1 SEHNR and CDR2 FQNEAQ (reference sequence). The ends lost 2 bases at V and 0 bases at J; junction bases unmatched: 9. The length of the CDR3 is 17 residues. DNA for the CDR3: TGTGCCAGCAGCTTACTAGGGGGCTGGAAAGCTAACTATGGCTACACCTTC. Amino acid sequence: CASSLLGGWKANYGYTF.

This clone was found once. The chain is built from TRBV7-8 and TRBJ1-2; 7 bases are a match to TRBD1. Losses at the gene ends were 1 base for V and 0 bases for J; bases not matched to a gene: 2. The CDR3 is 15 amino acids. The germline V gene encodes CDR1 SGHVS and CDR2 FQNEAQ. The CDR3 region is CASSLGQGANYGYTF. The CDR3 DNA reads as TGTGCCAGCAGCTTAGGACAGGGAGCTAACTATGGCTACACCTTC.

The chain joins TRBV10-3 to TRBJ2-7; 11 bases map to TRBD2. The CDR3 covers 17 residues. J lost 1 base, V lost 0 bases, and 5 bases had no gene match. Germline values: CDR1 ENHRY, CDR2 SYGVKD. CDR3 residues: CAISESIAGGRSYEQYF. CDR3 nucleotides: TGTGCCATCAGTGAGTCTATAGCGGGAGGGAGATCCTACGAGCAGTACTTC.

The chain is built from TRBV2 and TRBJ2-3; 7 bases match TRBD2. CDR1 and CDR2 from the germline V gene are SNHLY and FYNNEI. V was clipped by 6 bases and J by 4 bases; unmatched bases: 13. The CDR3 is made up of 16 amino acids. DNA for the CDR3: TGTGCCAGCAGGGAAAATGTTAGGACTAGGGCAGATACGCAGTATTTT. It yields the protein CASRENVRTRADTQYF.

This clone is a singleton in its sample. This chain uses TRBV6-5 with TRBJ2-7; 8 bases map to TRBD2. The CDR3 runs 14 residues. J gave up 0 bases and V 7 bases, and 5 bases lay outside the gene matches. Per the germline V gene, CDR1 is MNHEY and CDR2 is SVGAGI. CDR3 residues: CASTRGGSSYEQYF. CDR3 nucleotide sequence: TGTGCCAGCACCCGGGGGGGAAGCTCCTACGAGCAGTACTTC.

The chain links TRBV18 to TRBJ1-4; no clear D. The CDR3 is 15 residues long. Trimming removed 3 bases from V and 4 bases from J, with 12 bases in between. Germline CDR1 is KGHSH and CDR2 is LQKENI. Here the CDR3 reads CASSPRGGDNEKLFF. CDR3 coding DNA: TGTGCCAGCTCACCGCGGGGAGGAGATAATGAAAAACTGTTTTTT.

V gene TRBV5-1 combines with J gene TRBJ2-3, with 10 bases fitting TRBD2. The ends lost 0 bases at V and 1 base at J; junction bases unmatched: 2. The length of the CDR3 is 16 residues. Germline V CDR1 and CDR2: SGHRS, YFSETQ. The CDR3 loop is CASSLGGTSGTDTQYF. The DNA of the CDR3 is TGCGCCAGCAGCTTGGGAGGGACTAGCGGCACAGATACGCAGTATTTT. The whole variable domain, filled in from reference TRBV5-1 and TRBJ2-3, reads KAGVTQTPRYLIKTRGQQVTLSCSPISGHRSVSWYQQTPGQGLQFLFEYFSETQRNKGNFPGRFSGRQFSNSRSEMNVSTLELGDSALYLCASSLGGTSGTDTQYFGPGTRLTVL.

The chain couples TRBV2 to TRBJ2-2, with 14 bases matching TRBD2. V shed 7 bases, J shed 0 bases, and the junction held 4 bases outside the gene matches. CDR3 length: 17 residues. From germline, CDR1 is SNHLY and CDR2 FYNNEI. CDR3 in DNA: TGTGCCAGCACCAAGACTAGCGGGAGGGCGAACACCGGGGAGCTGTTTTTT. Protein sequence: CASTKTSGRANTGELFF.